This T cell receptor beta chain derives from a study of cytomegalovirus exposure and HLA in healthy donors. Both 60 Vbeta primers and 13 Jbeta primers went into the PCR. The assay was immunoSEQ multiplex PCR, and TCRdb's table has in-frame clones only and misses some. This sample carries approximately 110,000 clones, approximately 78% of them seen once, and the ten largest clones take roughly 3.5%. Germline CDR1 MDHEN, CDR2 SYDVKM. CDR3 length: 12 residues. Trimming left V 3 bases short and J 10 bases short, with 12 bases between. This clone was found a few times. Its specificity is unknown. General study points: For TCR beta chains, V- and J-gene trimming was later linked to a missense DCLRE1C variant. In vitro data verified three CMV-associated chains as specific for CMV antigens. At a 0.05 false discovery rate, a later analysis found around 15,000 TCR beta sequences to be associated with HLA alleles.

Sequences were obtained from PBMCs. The receptor's source is a man aged 40-49 years in good health and CMV-seronegative. The chain is built from TRBV28 and TRBJ1-1; D is undetermined. The CDR3 sequence is CASSFQVTGAFF. The DNA of the CDR3 is TGTGCCAGCAGTTTTCAGGTCACCGGAGCTTTCTTT. The full variable domain, in which reference TRBV28 and TRBJ1-1 provide the parts outside the CDR3, is DVKVTQSSRYLVKRTGEKVFLECVQDMDHENMFWYRQDPGLGLRLIYFSYDVKMKEKGDIPEGYSVSREKKERFSLILESASTNQTSMYLCASSFQVTGAFFGQGTRLTVV.